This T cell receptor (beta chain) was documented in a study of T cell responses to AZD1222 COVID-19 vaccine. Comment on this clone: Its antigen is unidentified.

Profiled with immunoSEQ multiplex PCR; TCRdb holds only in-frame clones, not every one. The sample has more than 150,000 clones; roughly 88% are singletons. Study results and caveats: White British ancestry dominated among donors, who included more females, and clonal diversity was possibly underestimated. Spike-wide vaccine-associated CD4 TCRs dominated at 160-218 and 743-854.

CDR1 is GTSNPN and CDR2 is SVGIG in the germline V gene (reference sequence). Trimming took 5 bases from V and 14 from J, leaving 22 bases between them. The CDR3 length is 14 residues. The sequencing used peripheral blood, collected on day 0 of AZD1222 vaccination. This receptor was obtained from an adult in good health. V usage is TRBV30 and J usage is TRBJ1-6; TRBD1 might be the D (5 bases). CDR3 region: CAWAGTGPVVTLHF. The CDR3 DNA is TGTGCCTGGGCCGGGACGGGACCGGTTGTCACCCTCCACTTT.